This T cell receptor beta chain was sequenced in a study of T-cell reconstitution after alpha-beta-depleted transplantation in children. Whole-study results and caveats: T-cell counts and diversity at one year following transplant were attributed mainly to newly produced T cells. The study reportedly traced alpha-beta T cells about two months after transplant to several hundred expanded graft clones.

Library preparation (for TCRbeta) was performed with unique molecular identifiers. TCRdb called the PCR reads again in MiXCR, with one record for every CDR3 protein. The data hold 700,000 to 950,000 distinct CDR3 sequences, with approximately 15% observed a single time. This clonotype was seen many times. No antigen is known for it. Germline V gene data show CDR1 as MGHRA and CDR2 as YSYEKL. Trimming took 0 bases from V and 3 from J, leaving 0 bases between them. This CDR3 has 11 residues. The sample consisted of PBMCs, mostly from graft donor cells, taken 360 days after TCRalphabeta/CD19-depleted stem cell transplant. This rearrangement joins TRBV4-1 to TRBJ2-7; D gene ambiguous. The clonotype originates from a male patient younger than 18 who had a stem cell transplant for acute lymphoblastic leukemia, so the T cells may come from the graft donor. In nucleotides, the CDR3 is TGCGCCAGCAGCCAAGACTACGAGCAGTACTTC. Its translation is CASSQDYEQYF.